The 7 T cell receptor beta chains given below trace back to one sample, sequenced in a study of CD8 T cells in ankylosing spondylitis. Using its own MiXCR run on the 5' RACE reads, TCRdb lists one record per CDR3 protein. The sample has tens of thousands of distinct CDR3 sequences; approximately 5.3% are singletons. Specimen: blood, either unsorted or a sorted T cell fraction (not recorded which). The receptors originated from a male donor with ankylosing spondylitis or in good health (not recorded which).

At least ten counts were recorded for this clonotype. The chain couples TRBV5-5 to TRBJ2-1; D remains unclear. Germline lookup yields CDR1 SGHKS and CDR2 YYEKEE (reference sequence). The CDR3 has 12 amino acids. V lost 4 bases, J lost 4 bases, and 6 bases lay in between. CDR3 in amino acids: CASSRAYNEQFF. Here the CDR3 DNA reads TGTGCCAGCAGCCGGGCATACAATGAGCAGTTCTTC.

This clonotype was found many times. V gene TRBV5-1 combines with J gene TRBJ2-2; 7 bases agree with TRBD1. CDR1 and CDR2 (germline): SGHRS, YFSETQ. The CDR3 is 15 amino acids. Losses at the gene ends were 3 bases for V and 0 bases for J; bases not matched to a gene: 2. The CDR3 DNA is TGCGCCAGCAGCTCCGGGACAGCGAACACCGGGGAGCTGTTTTTT. It is translated as CASSSGTANTGELFF.

Ten or more counts support this clonotype. This chain uses TRBV10-3 with TRBJ1-4; D possibly corresponds to TRBD1 (6 bases). Germline V gives CDR1 ENHRY, CDR2 SYGVKD. The length of the CDR3 is 15 residues. V lost 4 bases to trimming and J lost 0 bases, with 9 bases between them. Here the CDR3 DNA reads TGTGCCATCAGTGCGGGGGCAGCAACTAATGAAAAACTGTTTTTT. Its protein is CAISAGAATNEKLFF.

This clonotype was seen ten or more times. The chain is built from TRBV4-1 and TRBJ2-3, with TRBD2 matching over 7 bases. The junction had 8 bases not matched to a gene; V was cut back by 0 bases and J by 2 bases. Germline CDR1 and CDR2: MGHRA and YSYEKL. This CDR3 is 17 amino acids long. CDR3 sequence (DNA): TGCGCCAGCAGCCAAGAAGGACGGCGGGGGTACACAGATACGCAGTATTTT. Encoded protein: CASSQEGRRGYTDTQYF.

The table lists this clonotype with many counts. The chain has TRBV7-2 and TRBJ2-1; perhaps TRBD1 as D (5 bases). Germline V gene lookup returns CDR1 SGHTA and CDR2 FQGNSA. The V end was cut by 0 bases, the J end by 9 bases, with 12 bases between. The CDR3 totals 14 residues. CDR3 in DNA: TGTGCCAGCAGCTTAGCTAGGGGTACGTGTGAGCAGTTCTTC. This translates into CASSLARGTCEQFF.

This clonotype was seen repeatedly, ten times or more. CDR3 nucleotides: TGCAGTGCTGGGGCGGCGCGCCAAGAGACCCAGTACTTC. Translated, it gives CSAGAARQETQYF. The V call is TRBV20-1, the J call TRBJ2-5; D possibly corresponds to TRBD1 (5 bases). There are 13 residues in the CDR3. V lost 5 bases and J 1 base, leaving 11 bases between the germline ends. Germline lookup yields CDR1 DFQATT and CDR2 SNEGSKA (reference sequence).

In this sample, this clonotype turned up many times. The rearrangement joins TRBV7-9 to TRBJ2-1; D ambiguous. The CDR3 runs to 15 residues. Germline loops: CDR1 SEHNR, CDR2 FQNEAQ (reference sequence). V lost 5 bases, J lost 7 bases, and 18 bases lay in between. The CDR3 here is CASSLISLTLNEQFF. CDR3 DNA: TGTGCCAGCAGCCTTATTTCCCTAACGTTGAATGAGCAGTTCTTC.